This T cell receptor (beta chain) was retrieved from a study of beta chain features in type 1 diabetes. Study-wide points: The naive, central memory and Treg TCRB repertoires looked more alike in patients than they did in healthy donors.

Reverse transcribing all isolated RNA meant expressed TCRB transcripts were sequenced. Sequencing used immunoSEQ multiplex PCR; TCRdb keeps in-frame clones, though not all of them. The data show 250,000 to 350,000 clones, with 9.5% to 11% seen just once and around 0.015% held by the top ten. The CDR3 sequence is 15 residues long. V was clipped by 8 bases and J by 5 bases, with 21 bases between them. Looked up from germline, CDR1 is MDHEN and CDR2 is SYDVKM. Regarding this clone: The antigen is unknown.

The sequenced material came from naive CD4+ T cells from blood. This sequence originates from a woman aged 30 to 39 in good health. The rearrangement joins TRBV28 to TRBJ2-5; perhaps TRBD2 as D (6 bases). The CDR3 region has the DNA TGTGCCAGCGGGAGCTCCCGGGGGTCGGGGGAGACCCAGTACTTC. Its translation is CASGSSRGSGETQYF.